This entry lists 14 T cell receptor beta chains sequenced from one sample in a study of T cell changes during pregnancy in multiple sclerosis. Using immunoSEQ multiplex PCR, the repertoire was profiled, and TCRdb retains in-frame clones only, with some absent. The profile shows some 36,000 clones, roughly 90% of them singletons. The specimen was CD4+ T cells from peripheral blood mononuclear cells, collected in the second trimester of pregnancy. The receptors stem from a female donor with multiple sclerosis, enrolled in a pregnancy study.

The chain joins TRBV9 to TRBJ2-3, with a possible D match to TRBD2 (5 bases). CDR3 length equals 13 residues. Per germline, CDR1 SGDLS and CDR2 YYNGEE. V was trimmed by 2 bases and J by 4 bases, leaving 8 bases between them. The CDR3 sequence: CASSVEVSDTQYF. The CDR3 region has the DNA TGTGCCAGCAGCGTGGAGGTCTCAGATACGCAGTATTTT.

This clone was seen just once. Additional DNA sequences in this sample encode the identical CDR3. This rearrangement joins TRBV29-1 to TRBJ1-1; TRBD1 is a possible D gene (6 bases). The CDR3 contains 14 residues. CDR1 is SQVTM and CDR2 is ANQGSEA in the germline V gene. Trimming shortened V by 4 bases and J by 5 bases, and 17 bases separated the two germline ends. CDR3 bases: TGCAGCGTTGCTGAGGGACACCCAGGGACTGAAGCTTTCTTT. Amino acid sequence: CSVAEGHPGTEAFF.

This clone showed up just once. The V gene is TRBV5-1, the J gene TRBJ1-5; TRBD1 matches at 8 bases. From germline, CDR1 is SGHRS and CDR2 YFSETQ. The CDR3 spans 15 residues. The ends lost 2 bases at V and 4 bases at J; junction bases unmatched: 5. CDR3 coding DNA: TGCGCCAGCAGCTTAGGACAGGGCCCTAATCAGCCCCAGCATTTT. Amino acid sequence: CASSLGQGPNQPQHF.

The V gene is TRBV18, the J gene TRBJ2-1, with D perhaps matching TRBD1 (5 bases). CDR3 size: 16 residues. V lost 3 bases, J lost 8 bases, and 20 bases lay in between. Per germline, CDR1 KGHSH and CDR2 LQKENI. This CDR3 reads CASSPGLGDRSYEQFF. The CDR3 coding sequence is TGTGCCAGCTCACCGGGGCTAGGGGATCGATCCTATGAGCAGTTCTTC.

The rearrangement links TRBV30 to TRBJ1-3; 9 bases line up with TRBD1. Germline CDR1 is GTSNPN and CDR2 is SVGIG (reference sequence). The CDR3 is 13 residues long. The ends lost 6 bases at V and 4 bases at J; junction bases unmatched: 4. CDR3 bases: TGTGCCTGCTCCGGGACAGGGGGAAACACCATATATTTT. It translates to CACSGTGGNTIYF.

This rearrangement joins TRBV6-5 to TRBJ2-7; D call uncertain. CDR3 length: 13 residues. CDR1 is MNHEY and CDR2 is SVGAGI in the germline V gene. Trimming stripped 6 bases from V and 2 bases from J, with 11 bases between. The CDR3 DNA follows: TGTGCCAGCAGGAATACACAACCCTACGAGCAGTACTTC. It specifies CASRNTQPYEQYF.

The J gene is TRBJ1-6, the V gene TRBV7-2, with 8 bases aligning to TRBD1. The ends lost 1 base at V and 7 bases at J; junction bases unmatched: 3. CDR3 length: 15 residues. CDR1 is SGHTA and CDR2 is FQGNSA in the germline V gene. The CDR3 nucleotides are TGTGCCAGCAGCTTAGGTTGGACAGGGAATTCACCCCTCCACTTT. Its translation is CASSLGWTGNSPLHF. Using reference TRBV7-2 and TRBJ1-6 for the parts outside the CDR3, the full variable domain is GAGVSQSPSNKVTEKGKDVELRCDPISGHTALYWYRQSLGQGLEFLIYFQGNSAPDKSGLPSDRFSAERTGGSVSTLTIQRTQQEDSAVYLCASSLGWTGNSPLHFGNGTRLTVT.

The chain employs TRBV18 and TRBJ1-5; 10 nucleotides align to TRBD1. CDR1 is KGHSH, CDR2 LQKENI, per germline. The CDR3 covers 16 residues. The ends lost 2 bases at V and 0 bases at J; junction bases unmatched: 1. Here the CDR3 DNA reads TGTGCCAGCTCACCAGGACAGGGGGGTAGCAATCAGCCCCAGCATTTT. The encoded protein is CASSPGQGGSNQPQHF.

V is TRBV11-2 and J is TRBJ2-7; D is unresolved. From germline, CDR1 is SGHAT and CDR2 FQNNGV. There are 15 residues in the CDR3. V shed 4 bases and J shed 5 bases, with 18 bases lying between them. The CDR3 is CASSSGSGGAHEQYF. CDR3 in DNA: TGTGCCAGCAGCTCCGGTAGTGGCGGAGCCCACGAGCAGTACTTC.

V usage is TRBV5-1 and J usage is TRBJ2-7; 9 bases are shared with TRBD1. The CDR3 has 19 amino acids. V shed 3 bases, J shed 4 bases, and the junction held 20 bases outside the gene matches. Germline loops: CDR1 SGHRS, CDR2 YFSETQ. The CDR3 DNA reads TGCGCCAGCAGCTCCATAGGAATGATTATCACAGGGGGCGGGTACGAGCAGTACTTC. This sequence encodes CASSSIGMIITGGGYEQYF.

This chain links TRBV27 with TRBJ1-3; 8 nucleotides align to TRBD1. This CDR3 region has 17 residues. V lost 4 bases, J lost 4 bases, and 12 bases stayed unmatched. The germline gives CDR1 MNHEY, CDR2 SMNVEV (reference sequence). This chain's CDR3 is CASSSLGQGEAGNTIYF. Here the CDR3 DNA reads TGTGCCAGCAGTTCCCTCGGACAGGGAGAGGCCGGAAACACCATATATTTT.

The chain has TRBV7-3 and TRBJ2-5, with D possibly TRBD2 on 5 matching bases. This CDR3 is built from 13 residues. Germline V lookup: CDR1 SGHTA, CDR2 FQGTGA. V lost 4 bases and J 2 bases, leaving 8 bases between the germline ends. This CDR3 reads CASSSTRQETQYF. In DNA form, the CDR3 reads TGTGCCAGCAGCTCCACTAGGCAAGAGACCCAGTACTTC.

As to this clone: A much bigger clone sits one base away, suggesting this may be a read error. The chain is built from TRBV11-2 and TRBJ1-1; 7 positions agree with TRBD1. The CDR3 is 16 amino acids. CDR1 and CDR2 (germline): SGHAT, FQNNGV. For the CDR3, the DNA is TGTACCAGCAGCTTGGGGGGACAGACCAGCTTATCTGAAGCTTTCTTT. As protein: CTSSLGGQTSLSEAFF.

The V call is TRBV19, the J call TRBJ2-7, with D perhaps matching TRBD2 (5 bases). The V end was cut by 4 bases, the J end by 2 bases, with 12 bases between. The germline V gene encodes CDR1 LNHDA and CDR2 SQIVND (reference sequence). CDR3 length: 14 amino acids. The CDR3 region has the DNA TGTGCCAGTAGTAGAGGGAATCGGGCCTACGAGCAGTACTTC. This translates into CASSRGNRAYEQYF.